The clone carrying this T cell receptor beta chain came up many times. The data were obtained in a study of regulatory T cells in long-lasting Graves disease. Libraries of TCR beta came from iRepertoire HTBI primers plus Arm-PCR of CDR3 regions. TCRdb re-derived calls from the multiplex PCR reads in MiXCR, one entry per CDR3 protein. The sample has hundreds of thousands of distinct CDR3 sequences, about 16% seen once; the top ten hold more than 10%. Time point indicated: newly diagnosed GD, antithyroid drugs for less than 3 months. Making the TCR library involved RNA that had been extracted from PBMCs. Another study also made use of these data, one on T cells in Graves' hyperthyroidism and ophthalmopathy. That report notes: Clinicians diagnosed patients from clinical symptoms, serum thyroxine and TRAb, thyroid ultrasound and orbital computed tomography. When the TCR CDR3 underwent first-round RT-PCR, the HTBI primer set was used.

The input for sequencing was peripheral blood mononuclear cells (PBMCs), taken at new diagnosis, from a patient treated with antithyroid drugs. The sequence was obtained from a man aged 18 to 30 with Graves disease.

As DNA, the CDR3 is TGTGCCAGCAGTCTACTAGCGGGAGCCGAGCAGTACTTC. Protein product: CASSLLAGAEQYF. The chain carries TRBV6-1 and TRBJ2-7; 11 nucleotides agree with TRBD2. Germline V lookup: CDR1 MNHNS, CDR2 SASEGT. J gave up 6 bases and V 5 bases, and 3 bases lay outside the gene matches. There are 13 residues in the CDR3.